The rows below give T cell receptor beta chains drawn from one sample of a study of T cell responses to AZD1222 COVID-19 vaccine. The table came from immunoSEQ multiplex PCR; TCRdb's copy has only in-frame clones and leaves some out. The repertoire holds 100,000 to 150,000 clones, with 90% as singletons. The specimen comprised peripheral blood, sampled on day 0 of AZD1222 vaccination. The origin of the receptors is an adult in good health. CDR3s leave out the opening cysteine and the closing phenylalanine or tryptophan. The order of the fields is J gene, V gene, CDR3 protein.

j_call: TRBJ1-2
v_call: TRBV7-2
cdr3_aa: ASSLSPPTAYGYT

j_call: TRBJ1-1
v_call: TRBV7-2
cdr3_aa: ASSFPRGSTEAF

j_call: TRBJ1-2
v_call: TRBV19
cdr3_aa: ASTRGQTNYGYT

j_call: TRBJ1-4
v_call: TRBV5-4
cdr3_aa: ASSLKGTEPFGEKLF

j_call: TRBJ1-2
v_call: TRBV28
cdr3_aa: ASSLRALYGYT

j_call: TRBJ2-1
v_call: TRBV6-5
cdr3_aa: ASSLETGNLHEQF

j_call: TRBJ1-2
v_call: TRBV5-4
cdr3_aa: ASSLAGEVNYGYT

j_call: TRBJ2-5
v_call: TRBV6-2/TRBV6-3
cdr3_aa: ASSHDRYQETQY

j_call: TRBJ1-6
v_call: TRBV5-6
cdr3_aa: ASSRTEINSPLH

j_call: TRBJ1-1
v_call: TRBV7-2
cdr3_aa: ASSPKGTSRNTEAF

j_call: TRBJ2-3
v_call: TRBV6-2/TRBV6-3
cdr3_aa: ASSPVRAGVTSTDTQY

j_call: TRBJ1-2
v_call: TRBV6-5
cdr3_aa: ASNTFLGDYGYT

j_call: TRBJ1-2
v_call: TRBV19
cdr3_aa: ASKTGTGGNGYT

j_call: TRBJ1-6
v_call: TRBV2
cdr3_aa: ASSLGLDPLH

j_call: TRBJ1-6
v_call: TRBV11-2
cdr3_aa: ASSMRLGDSPLH

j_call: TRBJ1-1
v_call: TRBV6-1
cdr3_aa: ASSEVWGANTEAF

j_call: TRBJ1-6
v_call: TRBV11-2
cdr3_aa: ASSSYRGNNSPLH

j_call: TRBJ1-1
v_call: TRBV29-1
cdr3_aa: SVERDPNTEAF

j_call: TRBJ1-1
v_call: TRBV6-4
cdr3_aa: ASSGALGTEAF

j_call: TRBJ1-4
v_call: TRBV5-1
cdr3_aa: ASSGGAGEKLF

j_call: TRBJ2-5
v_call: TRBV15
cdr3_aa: ATTPGDRGGETQY

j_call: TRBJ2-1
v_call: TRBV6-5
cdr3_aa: ASDRRGEHNEQF